Following are 9 T cell receptor beta chains from one sample sequenced in a study of shared clonotypes between healthy human individuals. Here immunoSEQ multiplex PCR was the method, and the copy in TCRdb shows in-frame clones only, minus some. In the table there are 2 million to 3 million clones, roughly 93% of which are singletons. Sequences were obtained from naive CD4+ T cells from PBMCs. The sample's subset: CD45RA+ positively selected. The source is a man between 18 and 29 years old in good health. Some clones in this sample may be carry-over from other donors' samples.

The chain uses TRBV4-2 and TRBJ2-7; possible D gene TRBD1, 5 bases. Trimming cost V 6 bases and J 3 bases, with 12 bases left between them. The germline V gene encodes CDR1 LGHNA and CDR2 YNFKEQ. The CDR3 covers 13 residues. CDR3 loop: CASSRTNFYEQYF. The DNA of the CDR3 is TGTGCCAGCAGTCGGACAAATTTCTACGAGCAGTACTTC.

The chain joins TRBV5-1 to TRBJ2-5; 7 bases are a match to TRBD1. This CDR3 is 13 amino acids long. Germline V gives CDR1 SGHRS, CDR2 YFSETQ. With V trimmed by 4 bases and J by 5 bases, 5 bases remained unmatched. In DNA form, the CDR3 reads TGCGCCAGCAGCAAACAGGGGCCCGAGACCCAGTACTTC. This encodes CASSKQGPETQYF.

The chain has TRBV5-8 and TRBJ2-7, with 12 positions matching TRBD2. Trimming at V came to 5 bases and at J to 6 bases, leaving 6 bases not matched to a gene. The CDR3 covers 14 residues. Germline CDR1 is SGHTS and CDR2 is YDEGEE. The CDR3 region is CASSRTSGRSEQYF. The CDR3, as DNA: TGTGCCAGCAGTCGAACTAGCGGGAGGTCCGAGCAGTACTTC.

This clone was found once. V usage is TRBV5-1 and J usage is TRBJ1-6; D gene ambiguous. The germline CDR1 and CDR2 sequences are SGHRS and YFSETQ. CDR3 length equals 15 residues. V was clipped by 0 bases and J by 9 bases, with 13 bases between them. CDR3 sequence reads: CASSLGGAGRSPLHF. The CDR3 coding sequence is TGCGCCAGCAGCTTGGGAGGTGCCGGCCGTTCACCCCTCCACTTT.

This chain uses TRBV7-9 with TRBJ1-3; a possible D gene is TRBD1 (5 bases). Germline loops: CDR1 SEHNR, CDR2 FQNEAQ (reference sequence). This CDR3 is 14 amino acids long. The V gene lost 2 bases and the J gene lost 4 bases, with 9 bases spanning the gap. CDR3 loop: CASSLPQGGNTIYF. CDR3 nucleotide sequence: TGTGCCAGCAGCTTACCGCAGGGAGGAAACACCATATATTTT.

The J gene is TRBJ1-4, the V gene TRBV7-2; TRBD1 matches at 9 bases. CDR1 and CDR2 (germline): SGHTA, FQGNSA. J was trimmed by 8 bases and V by 4 bases; bases with no gene match: 11. The CDR3 length is 16 residues. CDR3 sequence reads: CASSSQGQGNGEKLFF. CDR3 DNA sequence: TGTGCCAGCAGCTCACAGGGACAGGGTAACGGGGAAAAACTGTTTTTT.

The V gene is TRBV19, the J gene TRBJ2-3; 7 bases agree with TRBD2. Germline trimming cut 6 bases from V and 0 bases from J; bases unmatched to any gene: 12. CDR3 length: 17 amino acids. Per the germline V gene, CDR1 is LNHDA and CDR2 is SQIVND (reference sequence). In DNA form, the CDR3 reads TGTGCCAGTAGCCGGAAACCTAGCGGAGCTAGCACAGATACGCAGTATTTT. Translated: CASSRKPSGASTDTQYF.

This clone was counted a single time. The chain is built from TRBV2 and TRBJ1-1, with D possibly TRBD1 on 5 matching bases. The CDR3 totals 18 residues. From germline, CDR1 is SNHLY and CDR2 FYNNEI. The V end was cut by 2 bases, the J end by 5 bases, with 24 bases between. CDR3 protein: CASSEFQFFSGGRTEAFF. Here the CDR3 DNA reads TGTGCCAGCAGTGAATTTCAGTTTTTTTCTGGGGGAAGGACTGAAGCTTTCTTT.

J is TRBJ2-7 and V is TRBV29-1; TRBD1 matches at 8 bases. J was trimmed by 4 bases and V by 7 bases; bases with no gene match: 9. There are 13 residues in the CDR3. CDR1 and CDR2 from the germline V gene are SQVTM and ANQGSEA. This chain's CDR3 is CSGFRQGWYEQYF. The DNA of the CDR3 is TGCAGCGGGTTTCGACAGGGGTGGTACGAGCAGTACTTC.